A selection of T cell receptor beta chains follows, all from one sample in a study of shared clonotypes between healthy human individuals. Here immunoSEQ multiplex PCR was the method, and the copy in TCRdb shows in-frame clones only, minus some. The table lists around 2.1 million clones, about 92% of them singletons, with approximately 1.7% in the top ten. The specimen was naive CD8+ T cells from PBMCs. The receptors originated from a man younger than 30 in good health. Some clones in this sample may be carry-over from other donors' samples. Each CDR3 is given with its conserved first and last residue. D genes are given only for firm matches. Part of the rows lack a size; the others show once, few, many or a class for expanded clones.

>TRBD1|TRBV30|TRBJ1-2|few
TGTGCCTCCTTAGACAGGGGAACTTATGGCTACACCTTC
CASLDRGTYGYTF
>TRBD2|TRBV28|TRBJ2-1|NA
TGTGCCAGCAGTTTCCCAATAAGCGATAGCGGGAGGGCCTCCTACAATGAGCAGTTCTTC
CASSFPISDSGRASYNEQFF
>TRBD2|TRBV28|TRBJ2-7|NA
TGTGCCAGCAGCCGACTAGCGAATAGCTACGAGCAGTACTTC
CASSRLANSYEQYF
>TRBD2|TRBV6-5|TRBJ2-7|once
TGTGCCAGCAGTCCTCGGACTAGCGGGCACGAGCAGTACTTC
CASSPRTSGHEQYF
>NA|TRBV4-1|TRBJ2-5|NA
TGCGCCAGCAGCCAAGGTCAGGTCAAAGAGACCCAGTACTTC
CASSQGQVKETQYF
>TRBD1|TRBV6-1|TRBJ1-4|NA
TGTGCCAGCAGTGAAGCGGGGGAGACAGGGGGTGAAAAACTGTTTTTT
CASSEAGETGGEKLFF
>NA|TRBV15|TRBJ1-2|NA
TGTGCCACCAGCAGAGGCGCGGCAGAAGACTATGGCTACACCTTC
CATSRGAAEDYGYTF
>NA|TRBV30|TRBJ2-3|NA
TGTGCCTGGAGAATAGGGTCGGTGACAGATACGCAGTATTTT
CAWRIGSVTDTQYF
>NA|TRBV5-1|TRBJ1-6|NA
TGCGCCAGCAGCTTTGAGCTCCCTTCACCCCTCCACTTT
CASSFELPSPLHF
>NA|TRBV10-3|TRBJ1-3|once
TGTGCCATCAGTGGTCGGGAGAACTCTGGAAACACCATATATTTT
CAISGRENSGNTIYF
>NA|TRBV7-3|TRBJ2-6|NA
TGTGCCAGCAACCAAGGGGGACTTACTGGGGCCAACGTCCTGACTTTC
CASNQGGLTGANVLTF
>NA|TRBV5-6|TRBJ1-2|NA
TGTGCCAGCAGCTTATGGCAGGTTCGCTATGGCTACACCTTC
CASSLWQVRYGYTF
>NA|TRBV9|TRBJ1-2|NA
TGTGCCAGCAGCGTAGCGAACTATGGCTACACCTTC
CASSVANYGYTF
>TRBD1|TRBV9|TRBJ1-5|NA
TGTGCCAGCGGGGGGACAGGGAGCAATCAGCCCCAGCATTTT
CASGGTGSNQPQHF
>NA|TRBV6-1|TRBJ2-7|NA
TGTGCCAGCCGGGACGCATACTACGAGCAGTACTTC
CASRDAYYEQYF
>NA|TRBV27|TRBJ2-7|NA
TGTGCCAGCAGTTTATACGCGGGCGGATTCTACGAGCAGTACTTC
CASSLYAGGFYEQYF
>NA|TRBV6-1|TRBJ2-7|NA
TGTGCCAGCTCTGTGATGACGGAAGCCTACGAGCAGTACTTC
CASSVMTEAYEQYF
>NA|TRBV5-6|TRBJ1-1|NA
TGTGCCAGCAGCCGACCCCTCAACCCGTCCGCCCTCGAAGCTTTCTTT
CASSRPLNPSALEAFF
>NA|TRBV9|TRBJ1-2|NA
TGTGCCAGCAACCTCCAGGGTTATCCTAACTATGGCTACACCTTC
CASNLQGYPNYGYTF
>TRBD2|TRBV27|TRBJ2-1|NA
TGTGCCAGCAGCGGACTAGCGGGAGCCTATGAGCAGTTCTTC
CASSGLAGAYEQFF
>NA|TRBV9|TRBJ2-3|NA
TGTGCCAGCAGCGACGGGGCGCTCGGGACAACCCCGCAGTATTTT
CASSDGALGTTPQYF
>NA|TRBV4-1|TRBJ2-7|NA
TGCGCCAGCAGCCCTACCCAGAGGGCCCCCGCCACGTACGAGCAGTACTTC
CASSPTQRAPATYEQYF
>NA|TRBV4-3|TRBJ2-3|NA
TGCGCCAGCAGCCGTTTGAGCAGGGATACAGATACGCAGTATTTT
CASSRLSRDTDTQYF
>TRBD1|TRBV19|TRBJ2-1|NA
TGTGCCAGTAGTCCGACAGGGTATGAGCAGTTCTTC
CASSPTGYEQFF
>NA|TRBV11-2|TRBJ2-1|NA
TGTGCCAGCAGCCGTGGGAATGAGCAGTTCTTC
CASSRGNEQFF
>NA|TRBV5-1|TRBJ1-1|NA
TGCGCCAGCAGCTTGGAGGCGGGGTGGGGGAACACTGAAGCTTTCTTT
CASSLEAGWGNTEAFF
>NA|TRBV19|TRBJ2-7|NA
TGTGCCAGTAGTATCCCCAGGGAGTTTCCCTACGAGCAGTACTTC
CASSIPREFPYEQYF
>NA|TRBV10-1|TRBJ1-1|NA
TGCGCCAGCCGACCTACGGGGAACACTGAAGCTTTCTTT
CASRPTGNTEAFF
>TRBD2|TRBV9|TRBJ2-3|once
TGTGCCAGCAGCGTAGCCGGGAGGATAGATACGCAGTATTTT
CASSVAGRIDTQYF
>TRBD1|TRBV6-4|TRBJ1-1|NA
TGTGCCAGCAGTTTGACAGGGGGCTATAACACTGAAGCTTTCTTT
CASSLTGGYNTEAFF
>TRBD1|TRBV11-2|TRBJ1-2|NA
TGTGCCAGCAGCTCCTTTTCGGGACAGGGGGACTATGGCTACACCTTC
CASSSFSGQGDYGYTF
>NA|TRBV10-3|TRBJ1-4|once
TGTGCCATCAGTTCGGTCCTTAATGAAAAACTGTTTTTT
CAISSVLNEKLFF
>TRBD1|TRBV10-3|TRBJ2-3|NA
TGTGCCATCAGTGGTACAGGGGGACCCACAGATACGCAGTATTTT
CAISGTGGPTDTQYF
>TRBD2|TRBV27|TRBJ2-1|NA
TGTGCCAGCGGATTAGCGGGGGCCTACAATGAGCAGTTCTTC
CASGLAGAYNEQFF
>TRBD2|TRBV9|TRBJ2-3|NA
TGTGCCAGCAGCCTTCCCCTCGGGGGGAGGGCAGATACGCAGTATTTT
CASSLPLGGRADTQYF
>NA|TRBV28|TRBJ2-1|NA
TGTGCCAGCAGTTTTGGGGACGATGAGCAGTTCTTC
CASSFGDDEQFF
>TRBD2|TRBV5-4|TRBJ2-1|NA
TGTGCCAGCAGCTTTAAGCGGGAGCTTTACAATGAGCAGTTCTTC
CASSFKRELYNEQFF
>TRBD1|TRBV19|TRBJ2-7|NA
TGTGCCAGTAGAAGCCGGGACAGCTACTACGAGCAGTACTTC
CASRSRDSYYEQYF
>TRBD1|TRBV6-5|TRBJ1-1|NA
TGTGCCAGCAGTTCCGCCGGACAGGGGGCGAAGACTGAAGCTTTCTTT
CASSSAGQGAKTEAFF
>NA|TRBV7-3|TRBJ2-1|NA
TGTGCCAGCAGCTTAAAAGGTGACGGCGGCTACAATGAGCAGTTCTTC
CASSLKGDGGYNEQFF
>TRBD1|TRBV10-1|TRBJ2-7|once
TGCGCCAGCAGTACCGGGACAGGGTCCGAGCAGTACTTC
CASSTGTGSEQYF
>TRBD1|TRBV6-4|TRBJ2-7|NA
TGTGCCAGCAGTCGCGCTCCGGGACAGGGACCCTACGAGCAGTACTTC
CASSRAPGQGPYEQYF
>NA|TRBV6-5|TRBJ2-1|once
TGTGCCAGCACGAACGACGGGGGCTCCTACAATGAGCAGTTCTTC
CASTNDGGSYNEQFF
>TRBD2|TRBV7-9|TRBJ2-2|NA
TGTGCCAGCAGCTCGCCCCGCCGGCGGGAGGAGAACACCGGGGAGCTGTTTTTT
CASSSPRRREENTGELFF